This record concerns one T cell receptor beta chain sequence. Its antigen remains unknown. Read sequence stops 3 residues before the CDR3 end, and the germline J gene provides the missing end. This sample is drawn from a study of T cells in women clearing cervical HPV infection. Study details: Control women cleared a single incident HPV16 infection within 12 months.

Repertoires were generated with immunoSEQ multiplex PCR, while TCRdb's copy carries only in-frame clones and drops some. The data include about 24,000 clones; the top ten clones carry approximately 5%. The study's findings and limits: Repertoire richness, not evenness, was significantly elevated in CIN3+ cases versus controls. Effector/memory and HPV-specific T cells were not isolated, and association timing is unknown.

The length of the CDR3 is 13 residues. From germline, CDR1 is SGHRS and CDR2 YFSETQ. With 5 bases removed from V and 6 bases from J, the gap between germline ends came to 13 bases. The genes are TRBV5-1 and TRBJ2-3, with a tentative D call TRBD1 (6 bases). The clonotype comes from a woman between 18 and 75 years old with a cervical HPV16 infection that either progressed to CIN3+ or cleared (not recorded which). The material sequenced was blood buffy coat. CDR3: CASSTSQGDTQYF. The covered CDR3 bases are TGCGCCAGCAGTACCTCCCAGGGGGATACG.